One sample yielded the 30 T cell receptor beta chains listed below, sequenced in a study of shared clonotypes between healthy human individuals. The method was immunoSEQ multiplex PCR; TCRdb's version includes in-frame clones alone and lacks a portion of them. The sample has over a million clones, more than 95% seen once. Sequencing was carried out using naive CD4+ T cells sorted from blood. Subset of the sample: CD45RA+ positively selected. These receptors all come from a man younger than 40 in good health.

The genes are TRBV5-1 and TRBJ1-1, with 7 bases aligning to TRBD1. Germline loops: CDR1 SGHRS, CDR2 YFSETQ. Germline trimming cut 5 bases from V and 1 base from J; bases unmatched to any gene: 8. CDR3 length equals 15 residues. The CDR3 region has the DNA TGCGCCAGCAGTGAACAGGGGAACTCGAACACTGAAGCTTTCTTT. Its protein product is CASSEQGNSNTEAFF.

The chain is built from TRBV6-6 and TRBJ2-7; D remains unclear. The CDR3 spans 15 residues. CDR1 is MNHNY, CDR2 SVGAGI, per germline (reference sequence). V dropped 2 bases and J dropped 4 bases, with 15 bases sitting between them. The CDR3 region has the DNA TGTGCCAGCAGTTACCCCCGTGGGCCCGAATACGAGCAGTACTTC. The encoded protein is CASSYPRGPEYEQYF.

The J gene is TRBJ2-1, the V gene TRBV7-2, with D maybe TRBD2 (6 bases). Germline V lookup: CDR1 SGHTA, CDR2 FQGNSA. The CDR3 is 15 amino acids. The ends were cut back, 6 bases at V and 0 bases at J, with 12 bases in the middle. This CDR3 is CASSYQRASYNEQFF. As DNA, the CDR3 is TGTGCCAGCAGTTATCAGCGGGCCTCCTACAATGAGCAGTTCTTC.

As DNA, the CDR3 is TGTGCCAGCAGCTTAGCCCTTGCGGGACCAAATGAGCAGTTCTTC. Its protein is CASSLALAGPNEQFF. The V call is TRBV11-3, the J call TRBJ2-1, with D possibly matching TRBD2 (6 bases). CDR1 is SGHNT, CDR2 YENEEA, per germline. Trimming took 1 base from V and 7 from J, leaving 14 bases between them. CDR3 length equals 15 residues.

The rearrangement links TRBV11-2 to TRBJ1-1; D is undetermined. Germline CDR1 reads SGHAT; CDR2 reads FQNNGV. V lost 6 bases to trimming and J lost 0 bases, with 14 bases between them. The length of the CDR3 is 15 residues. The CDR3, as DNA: TGTGCCAGCAGGCAGCAAAGTCTATTGAACACTGAAGCTTTCTTT. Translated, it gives CASRQQSLLNTEAFF. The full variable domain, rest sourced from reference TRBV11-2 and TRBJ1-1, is EAGVAQSPRYKIIEKRQSVAFWCNPISGHATLYWYQQILGQGPKLLIQFQNNGVVDDSQLPKDRFSAERLKGVDSTLKIQPAKLEDSAVYLCASRQQSLLNTEAFFGQGTRLTVV.

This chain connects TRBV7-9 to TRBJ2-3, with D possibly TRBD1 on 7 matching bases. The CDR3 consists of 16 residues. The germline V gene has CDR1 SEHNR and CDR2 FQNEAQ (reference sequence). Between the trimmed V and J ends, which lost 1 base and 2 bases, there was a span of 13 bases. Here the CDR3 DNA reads TGTGCCAGCAGCTTAGATGCAGGGGGGTACACAGATACGCAGTATTTT. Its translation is CASSLDAGGYTDTQYF.

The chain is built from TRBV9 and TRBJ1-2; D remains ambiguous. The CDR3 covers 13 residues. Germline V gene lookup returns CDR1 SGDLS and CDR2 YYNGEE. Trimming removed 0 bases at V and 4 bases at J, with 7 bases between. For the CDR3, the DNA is TGTGCCAGCAGCGTAGGTCAGGCCTATGGCTACACCTTC. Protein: CASSVGQAYGYTF.

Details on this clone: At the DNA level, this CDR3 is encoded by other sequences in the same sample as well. The CDR3 protein is CASSSRLAGGANEQFF. The CDR3 DNA sequence: TGTGCCAGCAGTTCACGACTAGCGGGAGGTGCAAATGAGCAGTTCTTC. This chain joins TRBV28 and TRBJ2-1; 13 bases line up with TRBD2. The CDR3 runs 16 residues. From germline, CDR1 is MDHEN and CDR2 SYDVKM. Germline trimming cut 4 bases from V and 7 bases from J; bases unmatched to any gene: 7.

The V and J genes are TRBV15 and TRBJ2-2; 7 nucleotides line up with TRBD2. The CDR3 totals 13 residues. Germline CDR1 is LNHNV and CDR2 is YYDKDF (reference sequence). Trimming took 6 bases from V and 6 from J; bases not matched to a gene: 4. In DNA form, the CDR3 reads TGTGCCACCAGTAACCTAGCGGCCGGGGAGCTGTTTTTT. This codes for CATSNLAAGELFF.

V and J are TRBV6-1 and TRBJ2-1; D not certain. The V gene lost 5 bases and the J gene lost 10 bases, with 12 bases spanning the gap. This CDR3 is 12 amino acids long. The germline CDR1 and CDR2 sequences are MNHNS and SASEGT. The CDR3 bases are TGTGCCAGCAGTCTCCAAATTCAGGAGCAGTTCTTC. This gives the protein CASSLQIQEQFF.

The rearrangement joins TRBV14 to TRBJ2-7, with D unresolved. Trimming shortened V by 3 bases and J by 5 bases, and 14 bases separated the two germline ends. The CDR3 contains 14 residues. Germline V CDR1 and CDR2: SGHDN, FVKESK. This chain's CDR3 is CASSQKRIPNEQYF. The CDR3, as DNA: TGTGCCAGCAGCCAGAAGAGGATTCCTAACGAGCAGTACTTC.

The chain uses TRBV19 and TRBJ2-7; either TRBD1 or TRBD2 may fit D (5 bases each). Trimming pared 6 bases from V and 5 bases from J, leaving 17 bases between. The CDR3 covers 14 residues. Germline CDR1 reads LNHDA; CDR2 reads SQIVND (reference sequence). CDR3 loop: CASRRRGDGHEQYF. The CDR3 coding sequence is TGTGCCAGTAGACGTCGAGGGGACGGACACGAGCAGTACTTC. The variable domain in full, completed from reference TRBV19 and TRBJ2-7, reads DGGITQSPKYLFRKEGQNVTLSCEQNLNHDAMYWYRQDPGQGLRLIYYSQIVNDFQKGDIAEGYSVSREKKESFPLTVTSAQKNPTAFYLCASRRRGDGHEQYFGPGTRLTVT.

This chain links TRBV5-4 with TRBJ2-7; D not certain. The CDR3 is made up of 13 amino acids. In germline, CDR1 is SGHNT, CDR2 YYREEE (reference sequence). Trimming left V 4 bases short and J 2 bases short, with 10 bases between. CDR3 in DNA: TGTGCCAGCAGCAAGGCCACTACCTACGAGCAGTACTTC. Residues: CASSKATTYEQYF. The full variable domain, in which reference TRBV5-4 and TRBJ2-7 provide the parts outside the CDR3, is ETGVTQSPTHLIKTRGQQVTLRCSSQSGHNTVSWYQQALGQGPQFIFQYYREEENGRGNFPPRFSGLQFPNYSSELNVNALELDDSALYLCASSKATTYEQYFGPGTRLTVT.

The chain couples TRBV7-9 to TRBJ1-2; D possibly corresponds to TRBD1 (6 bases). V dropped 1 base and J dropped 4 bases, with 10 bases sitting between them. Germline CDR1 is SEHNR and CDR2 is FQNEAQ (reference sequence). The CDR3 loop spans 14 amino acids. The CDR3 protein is CASSLDGRGYGYTF. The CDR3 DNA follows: TGTGCCAGCAGCTTAGACGGCAGGGGCTATGGCTACACCTTC.

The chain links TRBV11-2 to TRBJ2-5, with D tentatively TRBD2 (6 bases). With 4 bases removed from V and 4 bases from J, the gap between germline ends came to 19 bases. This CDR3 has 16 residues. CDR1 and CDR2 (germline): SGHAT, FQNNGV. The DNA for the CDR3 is TGTGCCAGCAGCTCCCGCCCCCGTGGGGGAGGAGAGACCCAGTACTTC. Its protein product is CASSSRPRGGGETQYF.

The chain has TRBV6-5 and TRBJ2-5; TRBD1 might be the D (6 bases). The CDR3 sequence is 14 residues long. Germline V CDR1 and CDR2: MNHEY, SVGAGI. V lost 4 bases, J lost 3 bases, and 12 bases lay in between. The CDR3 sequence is CASSSRGGKETQYF. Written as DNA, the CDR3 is TGTGCCAGCAGTTCTCGAGGGGGAAAAGAGACCCAGTACTTC.

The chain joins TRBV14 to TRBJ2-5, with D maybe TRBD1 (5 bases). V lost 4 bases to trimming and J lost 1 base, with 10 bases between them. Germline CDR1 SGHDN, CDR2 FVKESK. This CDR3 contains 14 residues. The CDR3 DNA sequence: TGTGCCAGCAGCCCTTGGGGCGGCCAAGAGACCCAGTACTTC. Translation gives CASSPWGGQETQYF.

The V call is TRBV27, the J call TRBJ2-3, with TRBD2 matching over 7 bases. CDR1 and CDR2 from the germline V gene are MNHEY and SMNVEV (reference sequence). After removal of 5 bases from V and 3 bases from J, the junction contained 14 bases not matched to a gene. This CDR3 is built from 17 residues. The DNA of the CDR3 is TGTGCCAGCAGTCCCTATGGTGTGGGAGGGCATACAGATACGCAGTATTTT. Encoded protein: CASSPYGVGGHTDTQYF.

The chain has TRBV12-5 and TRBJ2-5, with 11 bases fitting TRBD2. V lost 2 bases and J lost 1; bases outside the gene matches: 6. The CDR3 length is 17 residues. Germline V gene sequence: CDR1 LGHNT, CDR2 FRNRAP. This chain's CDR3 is CASGLNPSGRLQETQYF. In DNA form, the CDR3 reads TGTGCTAGTGGTTTGAATCCTAGCGGGAGGCTCCAAGAGACCCAGTACTTC.

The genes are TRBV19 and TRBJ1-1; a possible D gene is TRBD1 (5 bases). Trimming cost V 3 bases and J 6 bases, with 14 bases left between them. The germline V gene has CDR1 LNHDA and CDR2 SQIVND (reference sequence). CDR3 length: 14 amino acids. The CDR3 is CASSILETASEAFF. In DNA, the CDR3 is TGTGCCAGTAGTATTTTGGAGACAGCATCTGAAGCTTTCTTT.

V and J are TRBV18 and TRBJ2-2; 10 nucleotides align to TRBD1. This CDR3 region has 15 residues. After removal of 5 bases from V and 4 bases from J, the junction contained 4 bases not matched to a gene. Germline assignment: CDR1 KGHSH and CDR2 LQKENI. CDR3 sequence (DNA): TGTGCCAGCTCATTTGGACAGGGGGGCACCGGGGAGCTGTTTTTT. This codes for CASSFGQGGTGELFF.

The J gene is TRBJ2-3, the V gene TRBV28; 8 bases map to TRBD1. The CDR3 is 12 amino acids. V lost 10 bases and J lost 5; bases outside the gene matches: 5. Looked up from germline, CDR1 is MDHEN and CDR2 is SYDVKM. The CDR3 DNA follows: TGTGCCACCAGGGGGCTTAGAGATACGCAGTATTTT. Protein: CATRGLRDTQYF.

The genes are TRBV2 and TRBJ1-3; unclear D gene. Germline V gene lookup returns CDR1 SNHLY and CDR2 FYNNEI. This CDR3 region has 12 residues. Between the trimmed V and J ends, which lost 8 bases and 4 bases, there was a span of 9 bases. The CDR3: CASSGAGNTIYF. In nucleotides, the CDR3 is TGTGCCAGCTCAGGTGCGGGAAACACCATATATTTT.

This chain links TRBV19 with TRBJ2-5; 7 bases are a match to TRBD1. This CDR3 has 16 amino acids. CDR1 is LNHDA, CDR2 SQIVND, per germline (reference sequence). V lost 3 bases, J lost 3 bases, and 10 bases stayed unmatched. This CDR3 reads CASSIRTGLKEETQYF. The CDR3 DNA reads TGTGCCAGTAGTATTCGGACAGGACTTAAAGAAGAGACCCAGTACTTC.

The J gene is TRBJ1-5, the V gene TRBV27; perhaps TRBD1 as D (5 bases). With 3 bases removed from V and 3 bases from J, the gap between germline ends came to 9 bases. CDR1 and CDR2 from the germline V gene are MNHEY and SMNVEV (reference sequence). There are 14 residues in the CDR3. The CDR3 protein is CASSFRGDNQPQHF. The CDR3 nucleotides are TGTGCCAGCAGTTTCCGGGGGGACAATCAGCCCCAGCATTTT.

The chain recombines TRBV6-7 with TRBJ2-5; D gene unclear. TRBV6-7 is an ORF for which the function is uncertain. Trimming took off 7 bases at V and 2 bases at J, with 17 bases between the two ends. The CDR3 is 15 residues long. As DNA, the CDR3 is TGTGCCAGCAAGGTAACCGACCCGAGGCAAGAGACCCAGTACTTC. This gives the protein CASKVTDPRQETQYF.

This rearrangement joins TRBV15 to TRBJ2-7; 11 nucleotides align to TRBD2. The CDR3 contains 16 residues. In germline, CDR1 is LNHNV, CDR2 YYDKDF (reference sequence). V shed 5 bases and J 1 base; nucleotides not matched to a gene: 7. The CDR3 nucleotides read TGTGCCACCAGCGGAGGACTAGCGGGCCTATCCTACGAGCAGTACTTC. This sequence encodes CATSGGLAGLSYEQYF. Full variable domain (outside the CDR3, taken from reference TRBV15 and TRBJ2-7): DAMVIQNPRYQVTQFGKPVTLSCSQTLNHNVMYWYQQKSSQAPKLLFHYYDKDFNNEADTPDNFQSRRPNTSFCFLDIRSPGLGDTAMYLCATSGGLAGLSYEQYFGPGTRLTVT.

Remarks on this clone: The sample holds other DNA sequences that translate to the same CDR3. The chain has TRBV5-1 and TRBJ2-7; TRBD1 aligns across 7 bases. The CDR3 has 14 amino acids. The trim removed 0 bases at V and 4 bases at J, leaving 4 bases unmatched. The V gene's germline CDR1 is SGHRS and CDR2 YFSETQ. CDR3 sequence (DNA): TGCGCCAGCAGCTTGGACAGGGGAAGATACGAGCAGTACTTC. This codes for CASSLDRGRYEQYF.

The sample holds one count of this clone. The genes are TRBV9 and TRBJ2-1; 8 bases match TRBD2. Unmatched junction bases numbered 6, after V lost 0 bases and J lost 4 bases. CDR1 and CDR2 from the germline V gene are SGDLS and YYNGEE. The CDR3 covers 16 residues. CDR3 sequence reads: CASSVGDSGIYNEQFF. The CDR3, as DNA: TGTGCCAGCAGCGTAGGGGATAGCGGGATTTACAATGAGCAGTTCTTC.

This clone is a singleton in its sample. The CDR3 DNA reads as TGCGCCAGCAGCTTGACTGGGGACCCCGGATCCGGGGAGCTGTTTTTT. Translating it yields CASSLTGDPGSGELFF. The chain has TRBV5-1 and TRBJ2-2; tentatively, D is TRBD1 or TRBD2 (5 bases each). V was pared by 1 base and J by 6 bases, with 16 bases between. CDR1 and CDR2 from the germline V gene are SGHRS and YFSETQ. This CDR3 region has 16 residues. The full variable domain, completed using reference TRBV5-1 and TRBJ2-2, is KAGVTQTPRYLIKTRGQQVTLSCSPISGHRSVSWYQQTPGQGLQFLFEYFSETQRNKGNFPGRFSGRQFSNSRSEMNVSTLELGDSALYLCASSLTGDPGSGELFFGEGSRLTVL.